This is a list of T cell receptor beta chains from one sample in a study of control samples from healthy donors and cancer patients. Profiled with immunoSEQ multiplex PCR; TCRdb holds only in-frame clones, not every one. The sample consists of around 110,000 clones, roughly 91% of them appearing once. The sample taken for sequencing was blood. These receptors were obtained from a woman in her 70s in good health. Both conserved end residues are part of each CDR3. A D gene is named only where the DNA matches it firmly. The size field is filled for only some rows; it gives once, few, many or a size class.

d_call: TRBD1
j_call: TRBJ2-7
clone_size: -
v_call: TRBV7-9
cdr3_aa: CASSFGNTGGPYEQYF
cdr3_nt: TGTGCCAGCAGCTTCGGGAACACAGGGGGGCCCTACGAGCAGTACTTC

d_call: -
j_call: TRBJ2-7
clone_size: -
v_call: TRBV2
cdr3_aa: CASSVGSYEQYF
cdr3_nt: TGTGCCAGCAGTGTTGGCTCCTACGAGCAGTACTTC

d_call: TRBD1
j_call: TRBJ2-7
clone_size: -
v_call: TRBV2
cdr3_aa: CASSDGTGYEQYF
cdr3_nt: TGTGCCAGCAGTGACGGGACAGGCTACGAGCAGTACTTC

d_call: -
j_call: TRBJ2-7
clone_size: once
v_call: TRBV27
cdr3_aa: CASSLGPIYEQYF
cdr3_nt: TGTGCCAGCAGTTTAGGTCCGATCTACGAGCAGTACTTC

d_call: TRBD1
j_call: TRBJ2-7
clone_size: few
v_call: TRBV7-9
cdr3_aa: CASSSDRGPYEQYF
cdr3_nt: TGTGCCAGCAGTTCAGACAGGGGACCCTACGAGCAGTACTTC

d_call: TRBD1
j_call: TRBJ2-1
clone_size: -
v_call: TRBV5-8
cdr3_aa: CASSGRGTGALDGQFF
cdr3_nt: TGTGCCAGCAGCGGCCGCGGGACAGGGGCCCTGGATGGGCAGTTCTTC

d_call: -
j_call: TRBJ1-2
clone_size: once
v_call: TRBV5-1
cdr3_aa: CASSLTDSNYGYTF
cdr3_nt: TGCGCCAGCAGCTTGACGGACAGTAACTATGGCTACACCTTC

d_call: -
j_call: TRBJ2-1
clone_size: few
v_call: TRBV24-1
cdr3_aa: CATGGSSYNEQFF
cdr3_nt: TGTGCCACCGGGGGTAGCTCCTACAATGAGCAGTTCTTC

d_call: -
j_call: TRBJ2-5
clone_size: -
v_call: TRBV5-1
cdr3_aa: CASSWGPGEETQYF
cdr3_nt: TGCGCCAGCAGCTGGGGTCCCGGGGAGGAGACCCAGTACTTC

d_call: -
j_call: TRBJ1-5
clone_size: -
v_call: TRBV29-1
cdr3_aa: CSASESNQPQHF
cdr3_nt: TGCAGCGCCTCGGAGAGCAATCAGCCCCAGCATTTT

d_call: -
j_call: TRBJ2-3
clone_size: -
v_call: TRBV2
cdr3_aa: CASDSGRAGRTDTQYF
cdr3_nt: TGTGCCAGCGACTCTGGGCGGGCAGGGCGCACAGATACGCAGTATTTT

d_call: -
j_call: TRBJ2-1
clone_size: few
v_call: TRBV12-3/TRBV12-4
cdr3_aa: CASSFDNEQFF
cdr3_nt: TGTGCCAGCAGTTTTGACAATGAGCAGTTCTTC

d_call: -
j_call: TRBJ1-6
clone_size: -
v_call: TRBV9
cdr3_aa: CASSSWRGVNSPLHF
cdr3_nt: TGTGCCAGCAGCTCCTGGAGGGGGGTTAATTCACCCCTCCACTTT

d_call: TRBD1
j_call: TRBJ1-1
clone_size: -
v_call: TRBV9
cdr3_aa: CASSEKTGGGTEAFF
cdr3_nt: TGTGCCAGCAGCGAAAAAACAGGGGGAGGTACTGAAGCTTTCTTT

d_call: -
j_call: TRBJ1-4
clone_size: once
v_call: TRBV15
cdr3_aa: CATSPRWGDTNEKLFF
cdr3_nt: TGTGCCACCAGCCCTCGATGGGGAGATACAAATGAAAAACTGTTTTTT

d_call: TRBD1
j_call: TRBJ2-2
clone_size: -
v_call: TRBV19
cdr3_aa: CASSWGQGTGELFF
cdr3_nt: TGTGCCAGTAGTTGGGGACAGGGGACCGGGGAGCTGTTTTTT

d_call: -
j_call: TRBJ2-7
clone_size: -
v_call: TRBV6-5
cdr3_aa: CASRTRHPRGNEQYF
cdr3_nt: TGTGCCAGCAGAACCCGACATCCCCGCGGGAACGAGCAGTACTTC

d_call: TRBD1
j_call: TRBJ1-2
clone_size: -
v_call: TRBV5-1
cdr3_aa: CASSPRNNRGDYGYTF
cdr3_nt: TGCGCCAGCAGCCCCCGGAACAACAGGGGGGACTATGGCTACACCTTC

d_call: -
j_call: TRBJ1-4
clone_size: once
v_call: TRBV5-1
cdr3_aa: CASSPSGGQGEKLFF
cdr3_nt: TGCGCCAGCAGCCCCTCTGGAGGGCAGGGTGAAAAACTGTTTTTT

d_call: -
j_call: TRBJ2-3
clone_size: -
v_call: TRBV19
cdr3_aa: CASSLTRDTQYF
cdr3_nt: TGTGCCAGTAGCCTGACCAGAGATACGCAGTATTTT

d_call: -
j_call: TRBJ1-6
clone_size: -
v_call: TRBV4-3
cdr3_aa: CASSQELNNSPLHF
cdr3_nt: TGCGCCAGCAGCCAAGAGCTCAACAATTCACCCCTCCACTTT

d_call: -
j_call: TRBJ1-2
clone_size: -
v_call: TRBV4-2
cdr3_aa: CASSQVGGNYGYTF
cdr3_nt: TGTGCCAGCAGCCAAGTCGGAGGGAACTATGGCTACACCTTC

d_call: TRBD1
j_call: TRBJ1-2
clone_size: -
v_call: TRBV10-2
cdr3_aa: CASSERTGTSTF
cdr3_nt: TGCGCCAGCAGTGAACGGACAGGGACCTCCACCTTC

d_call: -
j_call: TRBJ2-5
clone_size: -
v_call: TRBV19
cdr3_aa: CASSIGAYQETQYF
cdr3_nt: TGTGCCAGTAGTATAGGGGCTTATCAAGAGACCCAGTACTTC

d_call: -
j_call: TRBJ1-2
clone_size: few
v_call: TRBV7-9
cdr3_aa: CASSLVGNNYGYTF
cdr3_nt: TGTGCCAGCAGCTTGGTAGGGAATAACTATGGCTACACCTTC

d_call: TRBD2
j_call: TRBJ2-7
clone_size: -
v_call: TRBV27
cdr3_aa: CASSSGTSGSEQYF
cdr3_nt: TGTGCCAGCAGTTCGGGGACTAGCGGAAGCGAGCAGTACTTC

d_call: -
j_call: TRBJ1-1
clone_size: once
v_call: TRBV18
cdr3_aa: CASSLGQLTEAFF
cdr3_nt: TGTGCCAGCTCACTAGGACAGCTTACTGAAGCTTTCTTT

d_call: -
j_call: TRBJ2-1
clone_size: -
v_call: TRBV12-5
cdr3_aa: CASGFSRNNEQFF
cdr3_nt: TGTGCTAGTGGTTTTTCGAGAAACAATGAGCAGTTCTTC

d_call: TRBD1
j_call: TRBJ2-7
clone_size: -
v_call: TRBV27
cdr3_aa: CASRLDRGYPYEQYF
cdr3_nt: TGTGCCAGCAGACTAGACAGGGGTTACCCCTACGAGCAGTACTTC

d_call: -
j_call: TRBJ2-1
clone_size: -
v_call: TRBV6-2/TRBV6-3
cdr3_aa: CASSYSLGSQFF
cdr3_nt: TGTGCCAGCAGTTACTCACTGGGATCGCAGTTCTTC

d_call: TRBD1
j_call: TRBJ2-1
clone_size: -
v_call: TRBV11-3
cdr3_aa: CASSPGTGPNNEQFF
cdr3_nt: TGTGCCAGCAGCCCCGGGACAGGGCCTAACAATGAGCAGTTCTTC